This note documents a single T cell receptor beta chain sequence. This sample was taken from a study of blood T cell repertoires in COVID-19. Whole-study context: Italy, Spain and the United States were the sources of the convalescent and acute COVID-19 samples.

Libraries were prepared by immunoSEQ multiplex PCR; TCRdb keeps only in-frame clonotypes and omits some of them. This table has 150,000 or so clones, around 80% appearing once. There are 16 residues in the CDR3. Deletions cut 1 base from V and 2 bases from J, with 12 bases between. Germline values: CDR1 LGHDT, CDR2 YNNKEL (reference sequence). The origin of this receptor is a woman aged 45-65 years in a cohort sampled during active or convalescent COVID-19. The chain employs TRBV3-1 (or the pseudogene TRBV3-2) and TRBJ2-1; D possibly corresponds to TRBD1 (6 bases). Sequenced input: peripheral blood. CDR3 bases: TGTGCCAGCAGCCAAGTCGTGGGGGCACCCTACAATGAGCAGTTCTTC. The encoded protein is CASSQVVGAPYNEQFF.